Below, 8 T cell receptor beta chains from the same sample are listed, as sequenced in a study of molecular identifiers for immune sequencing clone quantification. TCRdb re-analysed the PCR reads in MiXCR, keeping a single row per CDR3 protein. The sample holds approximately 590,000 distinct CDR3 sequences; about 25% are singletons and the top ten take 0.7% to 0.95%. Material for sequencing was naive CD8+ T cells from blood, with Jurkat cell RNA spiked in. Subset in this sample: FACS-sorted CD8+CD4-CCR7+CD45RA+ naive T cells. The receptors come from a human donor in good health. Some libraries in this study had Jurkat cell RNA spiked in.

This clonotype has more than one count but fewer than ten. The rearrangement links TRBV10-3 to TRBJ2-7, with a possible D match to TRBD2 (6 bases). The germline gives CDR1 ENHRY, CDR2 SYGVKD. Trimming cost V 10 bases and J 2 bases, with 18 bases left between them. The CDR3 consists of 14 residues. As DNA, the CDR3 is TGTGCCAATGCGGATCCGGGAGCTCCCTACGAGCAGTACTTC. Its translation: CANADPGAPYEQYF.

This clonotype was counted a few times. This chain connects TRBV13 to TRBJ2-1, with D possibly TRBD1 on 5 matching bases. V dropped 10 bases and J dropped 2 bases, with 12 bases sitting between them. This CDR3 is built from 13 residues. The germline gives CDR1 PRHDT, CDR2 FYEKMQ (reference sequence). The chain's CDR3 is CATEMTAYNEQFF. CDR3 coding DNA: TGTGCCACCGAAATGACAGCCTACAATGAGCAGTTCTTC.

The chain couples TRBV27 to TRBJ2-7; 10 nucleotides line up with TRBD1. Germline V CDR1 and CDR2: MNHEY, SMNVEV (reference sequence). CDR3 length: 18 amino acids. The V and J ends lost 5 bases and 0 bases, in that order; junction bases with no gene match: 13. CDR3 in amino acids: CASSPTGTGVLSSYEQYF. Here the CDR3 DNA reads TGTGCCAGCAGTCCCACCGGGACAGGGGTTTTATCCTCCTACGAGCAGTACTTC.

The sample holds many counts of this clonotype. The rearrangement uses TRBV20-1 and TRBJ2-3, with D perhaps assigned TRBD1 or TRBD2 (6 bases each). CDR3 length equals 11 residues. Germline-derived CDR1 and CDR2 are DFQATT and SNEGSKA (reference sequence). The V end lost 6 bases, the J end lost 10 bases, and 14 bases lay between the germline ends. The DNA for the CDR3 is TGCAGTGCCGCAAAGGGGGGTGCGCAGTATTTT. This translates into CSAAKGGAQYF.

This clonotype was seen repeatedly, ten times or more. This chain links TRBV14 with TRBJ1-2, with D possibly being TRBD1 (6 bases). This CDR3 contains 14 residues. Germline V CDR1 and CDR2: SGHDN, FVKESK. V dropped 4 bases and J dropped 0 bases, with 9 bases sitting between them. The CDR3, as DNA: TGTGCCAGCAGCCCCGGACAGACTAACTATGGCTACACCTTC. Protein sequence: CASSPGQTNYGYTF.

This clonotype was observed many times. This chain connects TRBV7-9 to TRBJ1-5; D ambiguous. V lost 5 bases, J lost 4 bases, and 21 bases lay in between. The germline V gene has CDR1 SEHNR and CDR2 FQNEAQ (reference sequence). The CDR3 has 17 amino acids. CDR3 amino acids: CASSQSSEALWNQPQHF. CDR3 nucleotide sequence: TGTGCCAGCAGCCAATCCTCCGAGGCCCTGTGGAATCAGCCCCAGCATTTT.

This clonotype was seen repeatedly, ten times or more. This sequence joins TRBV6-5 and TRBJ2-7; D is perhaps TRBD2 (7 bases). Germline loops: CDR1 MNHEY, CDR2 SVGAGI. Deletions cut 0 bases from V and 3 bases from J, with 12 bases between. The CDR3 extends over 15 amino acids. CDR3 coding DNA: TGTGCCAGCAGTTACTCGGGCGGGGGCAGCTACGAGCAGTACTTC. Amino acids: CASSYSGGGSYEQYF.

This clonotype came up a few times. The rearrangement links TRBV2 to TRBJ2-7; D call uncertain. Germline CDR1 reads SNHLY; CDR2 reads FYNNEI. This CDR3 spans 14 amino acids. V was clipped by 0 bases and J by 4 bases, with 10 bases between them. The CDR3 DNA reads TGTGCCAGCAGTGAAGCGCTTACAACATACGAGCAGTACTTC. It codes for CASSEALTTYEQYF.